Each of the 19 T cell receptor beta chains below was sequenced from the same sample in a study of Ad26.COV2.S vaccination and SARS-CoV-2 variants. Only in-frame clones appear in the TCRdb table, and some are missing; sequencing was by immunoSEQ multiplex PCR. Here the sample spans hundreds of thousands of clones, about 90% being singletons. This sample comprised peripheral blood, obtained after recovery from COVID-19. Receptors originate from a human donor who had recovered from COVID-19.

The J gene is TRBJ2-1, the V gene TRBV5-6; D not certain. V gave up 0 bases and J gave up 5 bases, with 6 bases separating them. This CDR3 spans 13 amino acids. Germline CDR1 and CDR2: SGHDT and YYEEEE. The CDR3 loop reads CASSLEFNNEQFF. CDR3 nucleotide sequence: TGTGCCAGCAGCTTGGAATTCAACAATGAGCAGTTCTTC.

The J gene is TRBJ1-4, the V gene TRBV18, with D possibly TRBD1 on 5 matching bases. The V gene's germline CDR1 is KGHSH and CDR2 LQKENI. V lost 4 bases and J lost 3, with 12 bases in between. There are 15 residues in the CDR3. CDR3 nucleotides: TGTGCCAGCTCACGGGACGGGAGCTCTAATGAAAAACTGTTTTTT. This sequence encodes CASSRDGSSNEKLFF. The full variable domain, completed using reference TRBV18 and TRBJ1-4, is NAGVMQNPRHLVRRRGQEARLRCSPMKGHSHVYWYRQLPEEGLKFMVYLQKENIIDESGMPKERFSAEFPKEGPSILRIQQVVRGDSAAYFCASSRDGSSNEKLFFGSGTQLSVL.

The rearrangement uses TRBV5-6 and TRBJ2-5; D is uncertain. V dropped 0 bases and J dropped 1 base, with 4 bases sitting between them. Germline values: CDR1 SGHDT, CDR2 YYEEEE. The CDR3 is made up of 13 amino acids. CDR3 region: CASSLGGQETQYF. The CDR3 DNA is TGTGCCAGCAGCTTGGGGGGCCAAGAGACCCAGTACTTC.

V is TRBV9 and J is TRBJ2-2; 11 bases line up with TRBD1. Germline V gene data show CDR1 as SGDLS and CDR2 as YYNGEE. V gave up 3 bases and J gave up 6 bases; unmatched junction bases: 4. CDR3 length equals 15 residues. CDR3 sequence (DNA): TGTGCCAGCAGCGCTAGGGGACAGGGGGCCGGGGAGCTGTTTTTT. Translated, it gives CASSARGQGAGELFF.

This clone was found once. V gene TRBV28 combines with J gene TRBJ2-1; D is ambiguous. Germline-derived CDR1 and CDR2 are MDHEN and SYDVKM. CDR3 length equals 12 residues. With 6 bases removed from V and 2 bases from J, the gap between germline ends came to 5 bases. CDR3 sequence reads: CASRKPYNEQFF. CDR3 DNA: TGTGCCAGCAGAAAACCCTACAATGAGCAGTTCTTC.

V gene TRBV6-2 or TRBV6-3 combines with J gene TRBJ2-2; TRBD1 is a possible D gene (6 bases). Germline CDR1 reads MNHEY; CDR2 reads SVGEGT. The CDR3 runs 15 residues. V lost 6 bases and J 4 bases, leaving 15 bases between the germline ends. The CDR3 spells CASSHPRTVTGELFF. CDR3 sequence (DNA): TGTGCCAGCAGCCACCCCCGGACAGTCACCGGGGAGCTGTTTTTT.

The genes are TRBV7-9 and TRBJ1-2; D is possibly TRBD1 (6 bases). Per the germline V gene, CDR1 is SEHNR and CDR2 is FQNEAQ (reference sequence). This CDR3 has 16 residues. Trimming shortened V by 5 bases and J by 8 bases, and 24 bases separated the two germline ends. The DNA of the CDR3 is TGTGCCAGCAGCCCCCTGAGGAGGGGGGGGAGAGAGGGCTACACCTTC. Encoded protein: CASSPLRRGGREGYTF. Together with reference TRBV7-9 and TRBJ1-2, the CDR3 gives the full variable domain: DTGVSQNPRHKITKRGQNVTFRCDPISEHNRLYWYRQTLGQGPEFLTYFQNEAQLEKSRLLSDRFSAERPKGSFSTLEIQRTEQGDSAMYLCASSPLRRGGREGYTFGSGTRLTVV.

The gene calls are TRBV5-1 and TRBJ1-6; 11 nucleotides line up with TRBD1. Germline V gene sequence: CDR1 SGHRS, CDR2 YFSETQ. The V gene end was trimmed by 7 bases and the J gene end by 5 bases; junction bases not matched to a gene: 2. The CDR3 sequence is 14 residues long. The DNA of the CDR3 is TGCGCCAGCGGGACAGGGGGAGATAATTCACCCCTCCACTTT. Amino acid sequence: CASGTGGDNSPLHF.

This rearrangement joins TRBV12-3 or TRBV12-4 to TRBJ1-2, with 8 bases lining up with TRBD1. Germline trimming cut 6 bases from V and 2 bases from J; bases unmatched to any gene: 2. This CDR3 is built from 13 residues. DNA of the CDR3: TGTGCCAGCAGCCACAGGGGGAACTATGGCTACACCTTC. Translating it yields CASSHRGNYGYTF.

This clone was found once. The CDR3 loop is CASSFSWKRANQPQHF. DNA of the CDR3: TGTGCCAGCAGTTTTTCTTGGAAAAGGGCAAATCAGCCCCAGCATTTT. The V call is TRBV28, the J call TRBJ1-5; D is uncertain. The CDR3 runs 16 residues. V was pared by 3 bases and J by 4 bases, with 16 bases between. Germline CDR1 is MDHEN and CDR2 is SYDVKM.

J is TRBJ1-2 and V is TRBV23-1; weak D call: TRBD1 (6 bases). TRBV23-1 is an ORF; its function is uncertain. This CDR3 contains 18 residues. The ends were cut back, 4 bases at V and 1 base at J, with 22 bases in the middle. The CDR3 DNA reads as TGCGCCAGCAGTCCTATACACCTTCGACAGGATTTTAACTATGGCTACACCTTC. Protein: CASSPIHLRQDFNYGYTF.

This clone has only one observation. CDR3 residues: CASKISLQGGMDQPQHF. For the CDR3, the DNA is TGTGCCAGTAAAATCAGTCTTCAGGGGGGAATGGATCAGCCCCAGCATTTT. The rearrangement uses TRBV19 and TRBJ1-5, with 7 nucleotides matching TRBD1. The CDR3 extends over 17 amino acids. The germline CDR1 and CDR2 sequences are LNHDA and SQIVND (reference sequence). V dropped 7 bases and J dropped 5; count of bases not matched to a gene: 17.

The chain recombines TRBV6-2 or TRBV6-3 with TRBJ1-2; 9 nucleotides match TRBD1. CDR1 and CDR2 from the germline V gene are MNHEY and SVGEGT. The CDR3 runs 16 residues. J was trimmed by 1 base and V by 2 bases; bases with no gene match: 5. The CDR3 nucleotides are TGTGCCAGCAGTTACAGACAGGGGGAGGTTAACTATGGCTACACCTTC. Amino acid sequence: CASSYRQGEVNYGYTF.

This chain joins TRBV5-1 and TRBJ2-3; either TRBD1 or TRBD2 may supply D (5 bases each). CDR3 length: 14 amino acids. In germline, CDR1 is SGHRS, CDR2 YFSETQ. Trimming pared 4 bases from V and 2 bases from J, leaving 11 bases between. This chain's CDR3 is CASSEGTITDTQYF. CDR3 nucleotide sequence: TGCGCCAGCAGCGAAGGGACCATCACAGATACGCAGTATTTT.

The CDR3 DNA reads TGCGCCAGCAGCCAGGGGGTGGCGGAGCATCAGCCCCAGCATTTT. This encodes CASSQGVAEHQPQHF. This sequence joins TRBV4-1 and TRBJ1-5; possible D gene TRBD1, 5 bases. This CDR3 is built from 15 residues. Germline CDR1 reads MGHRA; CDR2 reads YSYEKL. Trimming stripped 3 bases from V and 5 bases from J, with 14 bases between.

Only one count was recorded for this clone. The chain carries TRBV2 and TRBJ1-2, with 7 bases lining up with TRBD1. With V trimmed by 5 bases and J by 7 bases, 13 bases remained unmatched. Germline CDR1 is SNHLY and CDR2 is FYNNEI. There are 15 residues in the CDR3. For the CDR3, the DNA is TGTGCCAGCAGTCTGAAAGTTCAGGGGGTGAGTGGCTACACCTTC. Translated, it gives CASSLKVQGVSGYTF.

V usage is TRBV14 and J usage is TRBJ2-1; 12 bases are a match to TRBD1. Unmatched junction bases numbered 5, after V lost 4 bases and J lost 7 bases. The germline V gene has CDR1 SGHDN and CDR2 FVKESK. The CDR3 runs to 15 residues. CDR3: CASSPRDRGRNEQFF. CDR3 in DNA: TGTGCCAGCAGCCCCCGGGACAGGGGGCGGAATGAGCAGTTCTTC.

The J gene is TRBJ2-1, the V gene TRBV3-1 (or the pseudogene TRBV3-2); D possibly corresponds to TRBD1 (7 bases). The CDR3 has 14 amino acids. Trimming left V 1 base short and J 9 bases short, with 13 bases between. The germline V gene encodes CDR1 LGHDT and CDR2 YNNKEL (reference sequence). Here the CDR3 DNA reads TGTGCCAGCAGCCAAGGGCGGCAGGGGGGTGAGCAGTTCTTC. This codes for CASSQGRQGGEQFF.

This chain's CDR3 is CAILQGANFSGNTIYF. The CDR3 bases are TGTGCCATCTTACAGGGGGCCAACTTCTCTGGAAACACCATATATTTT. The rearrangement links TRBV10-3 to TRBJ1-3; 9 bases agree with TRBD1. The V gene's germline CDR1 is ENHRY and CDR2 SYGVKD. J gave up 0 bases and V 8 bases, and 8 bases lay outside the gene matches. CDR3 size: 16 residues.